Below, one T cell receptor beta chain is given with its context. Its antigen is unknown. The sample originates from a study of T cell responses to AZD1222 COVID-19 vaccine. Findings and limits, study-wide: Repertoires were collected only later (after the peak T cell response had occurred). Females outnumbered males among donors, who were mostly white British; clonal diversity was possibly underestimated. Unmutated variant regions reportedly attract nearly half of all spike-specific TCRs. At baseline, seropositivity was found in only a handful of AZD1222 recipients.

Repertoires were generated with immunoSEQ multiplex PCR, while TCRdb's copy carries only in-frame clones and drops some. The sample consists of about 140,000 clones, roughly 90% of them appearing once. Per germline, CDR1 SGDLS and CDR2 YYNGEE. The CDR3 has 15 residues. J gave up 5 bases and V 5 bases, and 8 bases lay outside the gene matches. The specimen comprised peripheral blood, sampled on day 0 of AZD1222 vaccination. The rearrangement uses TRBV9 and TRBJ2-1, with TRBD2 identical over 9 bases. The TCR sequence derives from an adult in good health. The CDR3 loop is CASRAAGGINNEQFF. CDR3 DNA sequence: TGTGCCAGCAGAGCCGCGGGAGGGATAAACAATGAGCAGTTCTTC.